The present TCR beta chain was sequenced within a study of shared clonotypes between healthy human individuals. General observations from the study: Naive subsets generally had larger estimated richness than memory subsets. About 5% of naive CD4 clonotypes were common to a handful of donors. Unshared clonotypes carried lower generation probabilities than those common to all four donors.

A note on this clone: What it binds is not known.

V lost 1 base, J lost 5 bases, and 20 bases lay in between. In germline, CDR1 is LNHNV, CDR2 YYDKDF (reference sequence). There are 17 residues in the CDR3. Each replicate PCR on the sorted subsets used roughly 190 ng DNA (around 30,000 T cell genomes). Clones were sequenced by immunoSEQ multiplex PCR, and TCRdb holds only the in-frame ones, with some missing. Among around 2.3 million clones listed, more than 90% were seen once. What was sequenced was naive CD4+ T cells sorted from blood. Subset indicated: CD45RA+ positively selected. The clonotype originates from a man aged 18 to 30 in good health. This chain connects TRBV15 to TRBJ2-5, with D perhaps matching TRBD1 or TRBD2 (5 bases each). The CDR3, as DNA: TGTGCCACCAGCAGAGTCCCCACGGGGCTGACACGCGAGACCCAGTACTTC. Amino acids: CATSRVPTGLTRETQYF.